The 23 T cell receptor beta chains below all came from one sample that was sequenced in a study of Ad26.COV2.S vaccination and SARS-CoV-2 variants. The data were produced by immunoSEQ multiplex PCR, yet TCRdb's version contains in-frame clones alone and is incomplete. This sample yields 300,000 to 500,000 clones, of which around nine tenths are seen a single time; 3.5% belongs to the top ten. The treatment is: over 15 received Ad26.COV2.S at low or high dose, single or two shots; 5 received placebo; per-sample allocation not given. The investigators took samples on day 63 after the first vaccine or placebo injection. The material was peripheral blood, obtained in a trial of Ad26.COV2.S vaccine versus placebo. Receptor source: a person between 18 and 65 years old who received the Ad26.COV2.S COVID-19 vaccine or a placebo.

This clone was observed once. The gene calls are TRBV19 and TRBJ1-1, with 10 bases identical to TRBD1. The length of the CDR3 is 15 residues. Losses at the gene ends were 4 bases for V and 6 bases for J; bases not matched to a gene: 8. Per the germline V gene, CDR1 is LNHDA and CDR2 is SQIVND (reference sequence). CDR3 in DNA: TGTGCCAGTAGTACCTTGGACAGGGGGTTCCCTGAAGCTTTCTTT. Protein: CASSTLDRGFPEAFF. The full variable domain, with the rest looked up from reference TRBV19 and TRBJ1-1, is DGGITQSPKYLFRKEGQNVTLSCEQNLNHDAMYWYRQDPGQGLRLIYYSQIVNDFQKGDIAEGYSVSREKKESFPLTVTSAQKNPTAFYLCASSTLDRGFPEAFFGQGTRLTVV.

This clone was seen a handful of times. V gene TRBV6-5 combines with J gene TRBJ2-7; the match to TRBD1 covers 7 bases. The CDR3 contains 13 residues. Germline V CDR1 and CDR2: MNHEY, SVGAGI. V trimming: 6 bases; J trimming: 7 bases; junction bases outside the gene matches: 9. The CDR3: CASSTGQWEEQYF. CDR3 sequence (DNA): TGTGCCAGCAGCACGGGACAGTGGGAAGAGCAGTACTTC.

A remark on this clone: Distinct nucleotide sequences in the sample also encode this CDR3. This chain links TRBV11-2 with TRBJ1-2, with TRBD1 identical over 7 bases. V shed 5 bases, J shed 2 bases, and the junction held 2 bases outside the gene matches. This CDR3 has 13 residues. Germline V CDR1 and CDR2: SGHAT, FQNNGV. The CDR3 here is CASSPGQNYGYTF. In nucleotides, the CDR3 is TGTGCCAGCAGCCCGGGACAGAACTATGGCTACACCTTC.

The V and J genes are TRBV3-1 (or the pseudogene TRBV3-2) and TRBJ1-2; TRBD1 aligns across 9 bases. This CDR3 is built from 19 residues. The V gene's germline CDR1 is LGHDT and CDR2 YNNKEL (reference sequence). The J segment lost 7 bases and the V segment lost 1 base, leaving 19 bases of the junction unmatched. CDR3 sequence (DNA): TGTGCCAGCAGCCAAGGCCCTTTGACAGGGGGAAGGCGGTCAGGTGGCTACACCTTC. It encodes CASSQGPLTGGRRSGGYTF.

The chain recombines TRBV9 with TRBJ1-3; D is undetermined. Trimming took off 5 bases at V and 0 bases at J, with 6 bases between the two ends. The length of the CDR3 is 13 residues. The germline V gene has CDR1 SGDLS and CDR2 YYNGEE. The CDR3 loop reads CASSRDSGNTIYF. CDR3 nucleotides: TGTGCCAGCAGTAGGGACTCTGGAAACACCATATATTTT. Full variable domain (outside the CDR3, taken from reference TRBV9 and TRBJ1-3): DSGVTQTPKHLITATGQRVTLRCSPRSGDLSVYWYQQSLDQGLQFLIQYYNGEERAKGNILERFSAQQFPDLHSELNLSSLELGDSALYFCASSRDSGNTIYFGEGSWLTVV.

V usage is TRBV27 and J usage is TRBJ1-4; D perhaps matches TRBD1 (6 bases). Germline CDR1 MNHEY, CDR2 SMNVEV (reference sequence). The V and J ends lost 5 bases and 6 bases respectively, with 13 bases between them. CDR3 length equals 14 residues. Here the CDR3 reads CASSIQGPYEKLFF. As DNA, the CDR3 is TGTGCCAGCAGTATACAGGGTCCCTATGAAAAACTGTTTTTT. Combining the CDR3 with reference TRBV27 and TRBJ1-4 gives the whole variable domain EAQVTQNPRYLITVTGKKLTVTCSQNMNHEYMSWYRQDPGLGLRQIYYSMNVEVTDKGDVPEGYKVSRKEKRNFPLILESPSPNQTSLYFCASSIQGPYEKLFFGSGTQLSVL.

The chain carries TRBV10-1 and TRBJ2-3; D gene unclear. CDR1 is WNHNN and CDR2 is SYGVQD in the germline V gene (reference sequence). The CDR3 totals 16 residues. Trimming cost V 3 bases and J 1 base, with 14 bases left between them. For the CDR3, the DNA is TGCGCCAGCAGTGAAATGTGGTCAAGCGGCACAGATACGCAGTATTTT. As protein: CASSEMWSSGTDTQYF.

In the case of this clone: This CDR3 is also generated by other DNA sequences in the sample. This chain joins TRBV18 and TRBJ1-3; maybe TRBD1 (6 bases). This CDR3 spans 15 amino acids. Trimming removed 3 bases at V and 0 bases at J, with 9 bases between. Germline assignment: CDR1 KGHSH and CDR2 LQKENI. The CDR3 spells CASSPDSSSGNTIYF. CDR3 DNA: TGTGCCAGCTCACCGGACAGTTCCTCTGGAAACACCATATATTTT.

For the CDR3, the DNA is TGTGCCAGCTCCCCCCCATCGCGGGAGACCCAGTACTTC. Translating gives CASSPPSRETQYF. The rearrangement links TRBV18 to TRBJ2-5, with D unresolved. V gave up 6 bases and J gave up 5 bases, with 13 bases separating them. CDR3 length: 13 residues. Germline V gene data show CDR1 as KGHSH and CDR2 as LQKENI.

CDR3: CAISESGLSDRGGSYEQYF. The CDR3 nucleotides read TGTGCCATCAGTGAATCTGGTCTTTCGGACAGGGGCGGGTCCTACGAGCAGTACTTC. The genes are TRBV10-3 and TRBJ2-7, with 9 bases matching TRBD1. The CDR3 loop spans 19 amino acids. CDR1 is ENHRY, CDR2 SYGVKD, per germline. Unmatched junction bases numbered 16, after V lost 3 bases and J lost 1 base.

The chain joins TRBV6-6 to TRBJ1-6; 9 positions agree with TRBD1. Germline values: CDR1 MNHNY, CDR2 SVGAGI (reference sequence). Unmatched junction bases numbered 4, after V lost 4 bases and J lost 9 bases. The CDR3 length is 14 residues. CDR3 nucleotides: TGTGCCAGCAGTTTCGGGGACAGGGCTTCACCCCTCCACTTT. Translated: CASSFGDRASPLHF.

This chain uses TRBV11-2 with TRBJ1-4, with no clear D. Germline-derived CDR1 and CDR2 are SGHAT and FQNNGV. The V end lost 2 bases, the J end lost 3 bases, and 7 bases lay between the germline ends. The CDR3 totals 14 residues. This CDR3 is CASSLHEANEKLFF. The CDR3 bases are TGTGCCAGCAGCTTACACGAGGCTAATGAAAAACTGTTTTTT.

The chain is built from TRBV15 and TRBJ1-1, with TRBD1 as a possible D gene (5 bases). The CDR3 length is 14 residues. Trimming cost V 0 bases and J 7 bases, with 12 bases left between them. The germline gives CDR1 LNHNV, CDR2 YYDKDF (reference sequence). CDR3 coding DNA: TGTGCCACCAGCAGAGACAGGGCGACACTTGAAGCTTTCTTT. This sequence encodes CATSRDRATLEAFF. Based on the CDR3 plus reference TRBV15 and TRBJ1-1, the full variable domain is DAMVIQNPRYQVTQFGKPVTLSCSQTLNHNVMYWYQQKSSQAPKLLFHYYDKDFNNEADTPDNFQSRRPNTSFCFLDIRSPGLGDTAMYLCATSRDRATLEAFFGQGTRLTVV.

The chain recombines TRBV19 with TRBJ1-1; tentative D call: TRBD1 (5 bases). The CDR3 has 15 amino acids. Germline loops: CDR1 LNHDA, CDR2 SQIVND (reference sequence). V was shortened by 8 bases and J by 0 bases, with 16 bases between the two germline ends. CDR3 amino acids: CASLWRGSMNTEAFF. In nucleotides, the CDR3 is TGTGCCAGTCTCTGGAGGGGCAGCATGAACACTGAAGCTTTCTTT.

The chain carries TRBV4-3 and TRBJ2-2; the D gene is possibly TRBD2 (5 bases). This CDR3 comprises 13 residues. Germline V gene sequence: CDR1 LGHNA, CDR2 YSLEER. Trimming cost V 1 base and J 6 bases, with 6 bases left between them. The CDR3 DNA sequence: TGCGCCAGCAGCCAAGCCGGGGCCGGGGAGCTGTTTTTT. Its translation is CASSQAGAGELFF.

This chain's CDR3 is CASSIGRGPYQETQYF. CDR3 in DNA: TGTGCCAGTAGTATCGGGCGGGGGCCCTACCAAGAGACCCAGTACTTC. The chain employs TRBV19 and TRBJ2-5, with D perhaps matching TRBD2 (7 bases). This CDR3 region has 16 residues. V was pared by 3 bases and J by 0 bases, with 14 bases between. The V gene's germline CDR1 is LNHDA and CDR2 SQIVND (reference sequence).

This clone was detected a few times. J is TRBJ2-1 and V is TRBV7-6, with 9 bases fitting TRBD1. This CDR3 comprises 15 residues. CDR1 SGHVS and CDR2 FNYEAQ come from the germline V gene. Germline trimming cut 5 bases from V and 5 bases from J; bases unmatched to any gene: 7. The CDR3 here is CASSRGDRVNNEQFF. In DNA form, the CDR3 reads TGTGCCAGCAGCCGAGGGGACAGGGTAAACAATGAGCAGTTCTTC. Together with reference TRBV7-6 and TRBJ2-1, the CDR3 gives the full variable domain: GAGVSQSPRYKVTKRGQDVALRCDPISGHVSLYWYRQALGQGPEFLTYFNYEAQQDKSGLPNDRFSAERPEGSISTLTIQRTEQRDSAMYRCASSRGDRVNNEQFFGPGTRLTVL.

The CDR3 sequence is CASSQGDSMNTEAFF. CDR3 in DNA: TGTGCCAGCAGCCAAGGTGACAGCATGAACACTGAAGCTTTCTTT. J is TRBJ1-1 and V is TRBV3-1 (or the pseudogene TRBV3-2); D possibly corresponds to TRBD1 (5 bases). V gave up 1 base and J gave up 0 bases, with 9 bases separating them. The CDR3 spans 15 residues. CDR1 LGHDT and CDR2 YNNKEL come from the germline V gene (reference sequence).

This clone was seen only once. The chain links TRBV19 to TRBJ1-2; 11 nucleotides agree with TRBD1. CDR1 and CDR2 (germline): LNHDA, SQIVND (reference sequence). CDR3 size: 13 residues. V gave up 8 bases and J gave up 4 bases; unmatched junction bases: 3. The CDR3 DNA follows: TGTGCCAGTCGGACAGGGGGCACCTATGGCTACACCTTC. Amino acid sequence: CASRTGGTYGYTF.

The chain uses TRBV18 and TRBJ2-1; D call uncertain. CDR3 size: 15 residues. V shed 4 bases and J shed 5 bases, with 15 bases lying between them. CDR1 KGHSH and CDR2 LQKENI come from the germline V gene. The DNA of the CDR3 is TGTGCCAGCTCACTGTTGGAACGGAATAACAATGAGCAGTTCTTC. This encodes CASSLLERNNNEQFF.

The J gene is TRBJ2-4, the V gene TRBV18; TRBD2 matches 12 bases. The length of the CDR3 is 15 residues. The germline V gene encodes CDR1 KGHSH and CDR2 LQKENI. V gave up 5 bases and J gave up 6 bases; unmatched junction bases: 5. The CDR3 nucleotides are TGTGCCAGCTCATCTAGCGGGGGGGCCGGAAACATTCAGTACTTC. This encodes CASSSSGGAGNIQYF.

The rearrangement links TRBV19 to TRBJ2-5; 8 bases agree with TRBD2. J was trimmed by 5 bases and V by 4 bases; bases with no gene match: 12. This CDR3 is built from 16 residues. The germline V gene has CDR1 LNHDA and CDR2 SQIVND (reference sequence). CDR3 bases: TGTGCCAGTAGTACCCAGCAGGGACTAGGAATGGAGACCCAGTACTTC. This sequence encodes CASSTQQGLGMETQYF. Variable domain in full (rest from reference TRBV19 and TRBJ2-5): DGGITQSPKYLFRKEGQNVTLSCEQNLNHDAMYWYRQDPGQGLRLIYYSQIVNDFQKGDIAEGYSVSREKKESFPLTVTSAQKNPTAFYLCASSTQQGLGMETQYFGPGTRLLVL.

V is TRBV30 and J is TRBJ1-2, with 8 bases fitting TRBD1. Germline V CDR1 and CDR2: GTSNPN, SVGIG (reference sequence). This CDR3 is built from 15 residues. Trimming took 5 bases from V and 3 from J; bases not matched to a gene: 11. CDR3 nucleotide sequence: TGTGCCTGGTCGACAGGGGTCGAATGGCACTATGGCTACACCTTC. Amino acids: CAWSTGVEWHYGYTF.